This record concerns one T cell receptor beta chain sequence. These data come from a study of PD-L1 blockade in urothelial cancer. Study-wide background: Samples of blood were analyzed 3 weeks (second dose) and 6 weeks after treatment start.

Enrolled patients showed locally advanced or metastatic urothelial carcinoma. Every PCR received spiked-in synthetic TCR analog templates. The table came from immunoSEQ multiplex PCR; TCRdb's copy has only in-frame clones and leaves some out. This table has 85,000 to 100,000 clones, more than 85% appearing once. Germline V gene sequence: CDR1 SQVTM, CDR2 ANQGSEA. The CDR3 covers 13 residues. V was cut by 6 bases and J by 6 bases, with 18 bases left in between. Sequenced here: PBMCs, sampled around atezolizumab (anti-PD-L1) treatment. The V gene is TRBV29-1, the J gene TRBJ2-7; tentative D call: TRBD2 (5 bases). This sequence was found in a man in his sixties with urothelial cancer. CDR3 amino acids: CSVSPGKRSEQYF. The CDR3 DNA reads TGCAGCGTATCTCCGGGGAAAAGGTCCGAGCAGTACTTC.